This T cell receptor (beta chain) stems from a study of monozygotic twins with inflammatory bowel disease (dated by TCRdb to about 2019). With respect to the entire study: The complete study included 28 monozygotic twin pairs: 19 IBD-discordant Danish pairs and nine German pairs, of which four were IBD-concordant and five were IBD-discordant. The search for disease-associated traits relied mainly on comparing, within discordant pairs, IBD patients with their genetically identical healthy co-twins. Each individual had, on average, about 151 000 unique TCRalpha sequences and 181 000 unique TCRbeta sequences available for analysis. Study-wide findings and limitations: Repertoire similarity did not differ between concordant and discordant twins, which could be due to limited statistical power. A decrease in TCRbeta repertoire diversity, as measured by inverse Simpson index, was observed in IBD patients compared with their healthy co-twins. Compared with healthy twins, IBD patients had fewer clonotypes in common with other individuals, a difference most pronounced in patients showing signs of disease activity. Differing immunosuppressive treatments among patients may have added background noise and inter-individual variability to the repertoires. No single strong signal or clonotype linked to IBD turned up in the results, so the idea that one exists was not supported. The analysis was unable to tell different T cell subtypes apart.

Concerning this clonotype itself: There is no known antigen for this receptor.

The CDR1 and CDR2 encoded by the germline V gene (reference sequence) are LNHDA and SQIVND. The CDR3 has 16 amino acids, counting the end cysteine and phenylalanine. No DNA sequence is on record. From each donor, an approximately 2.5 ml peripheral blood sample was collected into PAXgene tubes and kept at -80 degrees C. Without T cell sorting, total RNA was isolated from whole blood using the PAXgene blood miRNA kit on an automated QIAcube. Deep TCRalpha and TCRbeta repertoire profiling with unique molecular barcoding was performed on peripheral blood of monozygotic twin pairs concordant or discordant for inflammatory bowel disease. Smoking habits were recorded for all twin pairs, and individuals were classified as current, former or never smokers. The library was obtained by 5' RACE. The input for every TCR library was 3,500 to 4,500 ng of total RNA. For each sample, cDNA synthesis with SMARTScribe reverse transcriptase was split into eight separate reactions. During cDNA synthesis, template switching introduced unique molecular identifiers that contained a 6-nucleotide sample barcode. Amplification of TCRalpha and TCRbeta cDNA involved two nested PCRs of 16 and 9 cycles, and each PCR was followed by bead purification. Before amplification, the cDNA was both treated with uracil DNA-glycosylase and purified with the QIAquick PCR purification kit. The second PCR added Illumina TruSeq-compatible adapters along with sample-specific barcodes. Library quality and concentration were checked on TapeStation and Qubit, and libraries were pooled at about 4.9 ng each. Pooled libraries were sequenced on an Illumina HiSeq2500 single-index Rapid Run with 2 x 100 bp reads and custom sequencing primers. As for how the authors treated the data: UMI-based consensus assembly with MiGEC version 1.2.6 was used to correct PCR and sequencing errors. V(D)J alignment, clonotype assembly and CDR3 extraction were performed with MiXCR version 2.1.1. Gene usage, clonotype sharing and MAIT/NKT TCR abundance were normalised by analysing the top 1000, 10 000 and 20 000 clonotypes per sample. Diversity was computed as the inverse Simpson index with the vegan R package after downsampling to 27 000 UMIs. Paired Mann-Whitney U tests were applied to discordant twin pairs, with Benjamini-Hochberg correction for multiple testing. TCRdb reprocessed the reads and provides one entry for every CDR3 protein sequence; no DNA is given. The V and J calls were not made by the authors but by TCRdb's processing. This sample's clone table shows 400,000 to 500,000 distinct CDR3 sequences. 2% to 3% of the sample comes from the top ten.

The chain links TRBV19 with TRBJ1-6. The receptor comes from a human donor with ulcerative colitis or Crohn's disease, or a healthy co-twin of an affected twin (not recorded which). Sequencing was carried out using blood. The CDR3 loop reads CASSIDGSSYNSPLHF.